Shown below are 22 T cell receptor beta chains from a single sample sequenced in a study of T cells after yellow fever vaccination. TCRdb re-analysed the 5' RACE reads in MiXCR, keeping a single row per CDR3 protein. The sample records hundreds of thousands of distinct CDR3 sequences, 18% being singletons. The source material was PBMCs, sampled before the yellow fever booster vaccination. The origin of the receptors is a man aged 18 to 35 who received the YFV17D yellow fever vaccine.

The rearrangement links TRBV5-5 to TRBJ2-7; D possibly corresponds to TRBD1 (5 bases). Trimming shortened V by 1 base and J by 5 bases, and 10 bases separated the two germline ends. The CDR3 spans 13 residues. Germline V gene data show CDR1 as SGHKS and CDR2 as YYEKEE (reference sequence). CDR3 nucleotide sequence: TGTGCCAGCAGCTTGTCAGGGATCCACGAGCAGTACTTC. This gives the protein CASSLSGIHEQYF.

This clonotype has just a few counts. The chain carries TRBV7-2 and TRBJ2-5; D remains unclear. CDR3 length equals 13 residues. Per the germline V gene, CDR1 is SGHTA and CDR2 is FQGNSA. Between the trimmed V and J ends, which lost 5 bases and 2 bases, there was a span of 9 bases. CDR3 sequence: CASSRHLQETQYF. In DNA form, the CDR3 reads TGTGCCAGCAGCAGACACCTACAAGAGACCCAGTACTTC.

This chain joins TRBV4-1 and TRBJ1-1, with D perhaps TRBD1 (6 bases). CDR1 and CDR2 from the germline V gene are MGHRA and YSYEKL. V was shortened by 1 base and J by 8 bases, with 17 bases between the two germline ends. The CDR3 loop spans 15 amino acids. The CDR3 region is CASSQVGGRVREAFF. The CDR3 nucleotides read TGCGCCAGCAGCCAAGTCGGGGGGCGGGTAAGGGAAGCTTTCTTT.

This rearrangement joins TRBV7-3 to TRBJ2-6; 8 nucleotides agree with TRBD2. The length of the CDR3 is 16 residues. Germline V gene data show CDR1 as SGHTA and CDR2 as FQGTGA. The ends lost 5 bases at V and 4 bases at J; junction bases unmatched: 7. CDR3 in amino acids: CASSPRAGGGANVLTF. The CDR3 nucleotides read TGTGCCAGCAGCCCCAGGGCGGGAGGCGGGGCCAACGTCCTGACTTTC. The whole variable domain, filled in from reference TRBV7-3 and TRBJ2-6, reads GAGVSQTPSNKVTEKGKYVELRCDPISGHTALYWYRQSLGQGPEFLIYFQGTGAADDSGLPNDRFFAVRPEGSVSTLKIQRTERGDSAVYLCASSPRAGGGANVLTFGAGSRLTVL.

The rearrangement links TRBV5-6 to TRBJ2-7; 11 nucleotides align to TRBD1. This CDR3 spans 15 amino acids. V shed 4 bases, J shed 4 bases, and the junction held 7 bases outside the gene matches. Germline values: CDR1 SGHDT, CDR2 YYEEEE. The CDR3 region is CASSRDRGTSYEQYV. CDR3 nucleotides: TGTGCCAGCAGCAGGGACAGGGGGACCTCATACGAGCAGTACGTC.

The rearrangement uses TRBV12-3 or TRBV12-4 and TRBJ1-5; 7 bases are shared with TRBD1. J lost 3 bases, V lost 5 bases, and 7 bases had no gene match. The length of the CDR3 is 15 residues. In nucleotides, the CDR3 is TGTGCCAGCAGTGACCTCGACAGGGACAATCAGCCCCAGCATTTT. Residues: CASSDLDRDNQPQHF.

The gene calls are TRBV30 and TRBJ2-3, with D unclear. Trimming cost V 0 bases and J 0 bases, with 4 bases left between them. Looked up from germline, CDR1 is GTSNPN and CDR2 is SVGIG (reference sequence). The CDR3 has 13 residues. The CDR3 region has the DNA TGTGCCTGGAGTGTAGCCAGCACAGATACGCAGTATTTT. The encoded protein is CAWSVASTDTQYF.

The rearrangement uses TRBV6-5 and TRBJ2-7, with a possible D match to TRBD1 (5 bases). The CDR3 contains 15 residues. Trimming removed 5 bases from V and 2 bases from J, with 16 bases in between. The germline V gene encodes CDR1 MNHEY and CDR2 SVGAGI. The CDR3 region has the DNA TGTGCCAGCAGTCATGACAGTTTCTCGACCTACGAGCAGTACTTC. Translated, it gives CASSHDSFSTYEQYF.

The chain joins TRBV27 to TRBJ1-5; 7 bases are a match to TRBD1. The V gene end was trimmed by 3 bases and the J gene end by 0 bases; junction bases not matched to a gene: 2. The CDR3 runs 15 residues. From germline, CDR1 is MNHEY and CDR2 SMNVEV (reference sequence). The CDR3 loop reads CASSFGTDSNQPQHF. As DNA, the CDR3 is TGTGCCAGCAGTTTCGGGACAGATAGCAATCAGCCCCAGCATTTT.

This clonotype was found many times. The rearrangement links TRBV7-2 to TRBJ2-1; D not resolved. This CDR3 region has 14 residues. V lost 6 bases and J 5 bases, leaving 14 bases between the germline ends. Germline assignment: CDR1 SGHTA and CDR2 FQGNSA. CDR3 bases: TGTGCCAGCAGTCTAGGGTTTTTGGACAATGAGCAGTTCTTC. Protein sequence: CASSLGFLDNEQFF.

This clonotype was seen a few times. The CDR3 sequence: CASKKFSAASYEQYV. The CDR3 nucleotides read TGTGCCAGCAAGAAGTTTTCGGCAGCCTCCTACGAGCAGTACGTC. J is TRBJ2-7 and V is TRBV2; D gene uncertain. Germline CDR1 and CDR2: SNHLY and FYNNEI. CDR3 length: 15 amino acids. Trimming shortened V by 7 bases and J by 0 bases, and 16 bases separated the two germline ends.

This chain joins TRBV20-1 and TRBJ2-3; 9 bases match TRBD1. The J segment lost 4 bases and the V segment lost 3 bases, leaving 5 bases of the junction unmatched. This CDR3 comprises 14 residues. Germline V lookup: CDR1 DFQATT, CDR2 SNEGSKA (reference sequence). CDR3 sequence (DNA): TGCAGTGCTAGGAAAGGGGACAGGGCAGATACGCAGTATTTT. Its protein is CSARKGDRADTQYF.

This clonotype has a count of ten or more. This sequence joins TRBV20-1 and TRBJ2-3; 7 nucleotides agree with TRBD1. The germline gives CDR1 DFQATT, CDR2 SNEGSKA (reference sequence). Germline trimming cut 5 bases from V and 0 bases from J; bases unmatched to any gene: 5. This CDR3 is built from 14 residues. CDR3 region: CSADRVASTDTQYF. CDR3 DNA: TGCAGTGCTGACAGGGTTGCAAGCACAGATACGCAGTATTTT.

The J gene is TRBJ2-7, the V gene TRBV20-1, with D hard to call. Trimming pared 3 bases from V and 4 bases from J, leaving 7 bases between. The CDR3 spans 11 residues. Germline values: CDR1 DFQATT, CDR2 SNEGSKA (reference sequence). The CDR3 spells CSARSSYEQYV. The CDR3 nucleotides read TGCAGTGCTAGGTCCAGTTACGAGCAGTACGTC.

This clonotype was seen more than once but under ten times. The genes are TRBV12-3 or TRBV12-4 and TRBJ2-7; TRBD2 matches at 8 bases. There are 13 residues in the CDR3. Trimming cost V 8 bases and J 6 bases; bases outside gene matches: 9. CDR3 sequence reads: CASDGGVLGEQYV. CDR3 nucleotide sequence: TGTGCCAGCGACGGGGGGGTCTTAGGCGAGCAGTACGTC.

This rearrangement joins TRBV7-3 to TRBJ2-6; TRBD2 aligns across 7 bases. V shed 6 bases, J shed 2 bases, and the junction held 7 bases outside the gene matches. The CDR3 has 16 residues. Germline values: CDR1 SGHTA, CDR2 FQGTGA. The CDR3 bases are TGTGCCAGCAGTCTTGGCGGGAGTACTGGGGCCAACGTCCTGACTTTC. This sequence encodes CASSLGGSTGANVLTF.

The gene calls are TRBV6-1 and TRBJ1-2, with a weak D call TRBD1 (5 bases). The germline gives CDR1 MNHNS, CDR2 SASEGT. The CDR3 covers 15 residues. The germline V and J ends were trimmed by 1 base and 4 bases, with 13 bases remaining between them. The CDR3 sequence is CASSEGWGMGYGYTF. The CDR3, as DNA: TGTGCCAGCAGTGAAGGCTGGGGGATGGGCTATGGCTACACCTTC.

This clonotype was counted a single time. The chain uses TRBV7-2 and TRBJ2-3, with 8 bases lining up with TRBD2. This CDR3 is 14 amino acids long. Germline CDR1 reads SGHTA; CDR2 reads FQGNSA. V gave up 2 bases and J gave up 9 bases; unmatched junction bases: 7. The CDR3 DNA is TGTGCCAGCAGCTTACAGCGGGGGCAGGGCACGCAGTATTTT. It encodes CASSLQRGQGTQYF.

A few counts support this clonotype. The chain combines TRBV5-1 with TRBJ2-5; TRBD1 aligns across 7 bases. V gave up 4 bases and J gave up 4 bases; unmatched junction bases: 10. The V gene's germline CDR1 is SGHRS and CDR2 YFSETQ. The CDR3 has 15 amino acids. The CDR3 DNA sequence: TGCGCCAGCAGCACCGGGACAGCGGAGGTAGAGACCCAGTACTTC. Amino acid sequence: CASSTGTAEVETQYF.

This clonotype was detected a few times. The chain employs TRBV7-2 and TRBJ2-5; tentatively, D is TRBD1 or TRBD2 (5 bases each). The CDR3 runs 16 residues. The V end was cut by 1 base, the J end by 4 bases, with 16 bases between. Germline CDR1 is SGHTA and CDR2 is FQGNSA. The CDR3 coding sequence is TGTGCCAGCAGCTTAGGAAGGGACGCGTGGGGAGAGACCCAGTACTTC. Translating gives CASSLGRDAWGETQYF.

This chain uses TRBV7-9 with TRBJ2-1; D is tentatively TRBD1 or TRBD2 (5 bases each). The CDR3 runs 15 residues. CDR1 and CDR2 from the germline V gene are SEHNR and FQNEAQ (reference sequence). The V end lost 7 bases, the J end lost 4 bases, and 17 bases lay between the germline ends. CDR3 nucleotides: TGTGCCAGCACCTGGGGGTGGGGCGGGTACAATGAGCAGTTCTTC. This gives the protein CASTWGWGGYNEQFF.

The rearrangement uses TRBV29-1 and TRBJ2-2; 7 bases agree with TRBD1. The CDR3 loop spans 13 amino acids. The germline V gene encodes CDR1 SQVTM and CDR2 ANQGSEA. V was pared by 7 bases and J by 6 bases, with 8 bases of the junction left unmatched. The CDR3 region is CSGLQGVPGELFF. The CDR3 DNA reads as TGCAGCGGCCTTCAGGGGGTCCCCGGGGAGCTGTTTTTT.